The clone carrying this TCR beta chain was found a few times. This entry is derived from a study of blood T cells in healthy people across ages. After removal of 0 bases from V and 2 bases from J, the junction contained 3 bases not matched to a gene. Germline-derived CDR1 and CDR2 are KGHSH and LQKENI. CDR3 length: 16 amino acids. The authors ran a second PCR of roughly 6 to 12 cycles using a sample-barcoded 5' primer and a J-beta primer mix. TCRdb re-called the 5' RACE reads with MiXCR, one entry per CDR3 protein. The repertoire holds about 1,500,000 distinct CDR3 sequences, with around 39% as singletons.

The chain recombines TRBV18 with TRBJ2-5, with 10 bases aligning to TRBD2. Sequenced material: blood. The source of this sequence is a woman under 30 in good health. The DNA for the CDR3 is TGTGCCAGCTCACCACCCCTAGCGGGGGTACAAGAGACCCAGTACTTC. It specifies CASSPPLAGVQETQYF.